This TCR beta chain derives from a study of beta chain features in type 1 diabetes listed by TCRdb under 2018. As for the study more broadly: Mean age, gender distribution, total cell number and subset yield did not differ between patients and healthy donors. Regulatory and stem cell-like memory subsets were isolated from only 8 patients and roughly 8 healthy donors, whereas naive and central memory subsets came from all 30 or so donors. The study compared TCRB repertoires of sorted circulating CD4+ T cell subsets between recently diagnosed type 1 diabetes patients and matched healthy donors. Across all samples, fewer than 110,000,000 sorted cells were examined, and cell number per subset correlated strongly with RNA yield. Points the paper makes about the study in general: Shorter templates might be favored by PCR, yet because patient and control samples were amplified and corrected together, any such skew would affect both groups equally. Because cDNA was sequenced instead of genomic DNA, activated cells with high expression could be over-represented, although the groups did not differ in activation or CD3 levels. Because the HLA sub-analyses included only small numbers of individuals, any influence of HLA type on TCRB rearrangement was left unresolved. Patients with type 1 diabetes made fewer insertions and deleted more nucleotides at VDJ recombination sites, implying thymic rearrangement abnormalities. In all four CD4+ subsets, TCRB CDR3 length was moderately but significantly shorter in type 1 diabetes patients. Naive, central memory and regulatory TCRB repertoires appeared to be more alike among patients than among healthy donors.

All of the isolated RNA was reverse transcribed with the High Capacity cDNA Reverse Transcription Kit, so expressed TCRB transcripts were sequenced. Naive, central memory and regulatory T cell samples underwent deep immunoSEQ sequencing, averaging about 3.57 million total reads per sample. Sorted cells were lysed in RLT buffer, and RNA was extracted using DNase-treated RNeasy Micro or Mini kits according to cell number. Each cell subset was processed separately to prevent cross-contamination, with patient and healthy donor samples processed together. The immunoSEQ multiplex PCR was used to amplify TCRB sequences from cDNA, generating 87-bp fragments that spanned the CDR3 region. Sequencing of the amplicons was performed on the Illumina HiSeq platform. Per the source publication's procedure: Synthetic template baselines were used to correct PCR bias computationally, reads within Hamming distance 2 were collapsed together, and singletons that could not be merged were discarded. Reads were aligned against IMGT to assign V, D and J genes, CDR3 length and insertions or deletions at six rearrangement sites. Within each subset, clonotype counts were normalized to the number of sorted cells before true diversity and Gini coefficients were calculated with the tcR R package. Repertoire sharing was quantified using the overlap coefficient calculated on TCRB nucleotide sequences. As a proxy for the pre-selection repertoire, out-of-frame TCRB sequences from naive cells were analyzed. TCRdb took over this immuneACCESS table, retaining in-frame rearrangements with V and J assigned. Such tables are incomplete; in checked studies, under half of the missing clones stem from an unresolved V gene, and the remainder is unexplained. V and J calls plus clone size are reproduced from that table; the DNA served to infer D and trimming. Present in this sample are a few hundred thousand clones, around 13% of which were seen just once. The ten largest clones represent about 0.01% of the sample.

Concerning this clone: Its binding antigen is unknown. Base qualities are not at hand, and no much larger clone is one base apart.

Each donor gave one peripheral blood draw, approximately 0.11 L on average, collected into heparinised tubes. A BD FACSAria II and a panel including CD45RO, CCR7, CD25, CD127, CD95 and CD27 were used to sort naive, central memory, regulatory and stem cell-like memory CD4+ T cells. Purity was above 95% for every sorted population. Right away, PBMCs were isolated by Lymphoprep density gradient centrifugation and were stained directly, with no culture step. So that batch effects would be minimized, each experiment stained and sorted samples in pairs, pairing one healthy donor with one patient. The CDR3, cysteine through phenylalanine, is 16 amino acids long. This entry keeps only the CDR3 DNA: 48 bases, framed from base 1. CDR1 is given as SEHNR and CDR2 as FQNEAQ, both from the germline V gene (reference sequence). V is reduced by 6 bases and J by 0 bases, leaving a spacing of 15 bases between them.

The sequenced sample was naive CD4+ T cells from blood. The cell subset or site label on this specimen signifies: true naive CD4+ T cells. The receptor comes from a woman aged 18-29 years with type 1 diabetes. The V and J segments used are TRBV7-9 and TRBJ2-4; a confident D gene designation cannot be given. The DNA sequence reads TGTGCCAGCAGTCACCCGTTAGCCTTAGCCAAAAACATTCAGTACTTC. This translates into CASSHPLALAKNIQYF.